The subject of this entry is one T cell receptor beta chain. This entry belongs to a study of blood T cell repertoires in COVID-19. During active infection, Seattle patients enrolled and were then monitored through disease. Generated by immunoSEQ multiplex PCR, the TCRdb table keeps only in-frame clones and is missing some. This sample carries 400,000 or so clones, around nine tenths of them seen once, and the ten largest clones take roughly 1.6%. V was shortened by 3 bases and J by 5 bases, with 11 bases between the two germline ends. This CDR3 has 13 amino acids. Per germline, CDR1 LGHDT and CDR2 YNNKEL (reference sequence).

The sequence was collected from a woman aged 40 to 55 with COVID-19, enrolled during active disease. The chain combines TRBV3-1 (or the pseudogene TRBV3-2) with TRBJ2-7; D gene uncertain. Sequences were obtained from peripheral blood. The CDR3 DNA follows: TGTGCCAGCAGCCACGGAAAGGCGGACGAGCAGTACTTC. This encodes CASSHGKADEQYF.